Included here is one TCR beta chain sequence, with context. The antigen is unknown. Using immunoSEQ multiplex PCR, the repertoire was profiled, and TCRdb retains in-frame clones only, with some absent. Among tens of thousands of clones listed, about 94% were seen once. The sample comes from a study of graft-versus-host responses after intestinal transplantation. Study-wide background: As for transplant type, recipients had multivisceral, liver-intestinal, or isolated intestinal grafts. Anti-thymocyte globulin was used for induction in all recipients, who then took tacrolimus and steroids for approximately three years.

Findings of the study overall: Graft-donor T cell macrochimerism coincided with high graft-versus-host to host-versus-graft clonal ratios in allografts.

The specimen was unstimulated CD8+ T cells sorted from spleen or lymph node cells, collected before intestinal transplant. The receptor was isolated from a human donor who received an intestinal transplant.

CDR3 in amino acids: CASSFRDRGYNEQFF. The DNA for the CDR3 is TGTGCCAGCAGCTTCCGGGACAGGGGTTACAATGAGCAGTTCTTC. This chain joins TRBV9 and TRBJ2-1; TRBD1 matches 10 bases. This CDR3 has 15 residues. V lost 4 bases to trimming and J lost 4 bases; unmatched junction nucleotides: 5. The germline V gene encodes CDR1 SGDLS and CDR2 YYNGEE.